This T cell receptor (beta chain) was observed in a study of T cells in Graves' hyperthyroidism and ophthalmopathy. Amplified TCR beta CDR3 regions came from RNA transcripts. HTBI primers were the set used in a first-round RT-PCR of the TCR CDR3. TCRdb reprocessed the multiplex PCR reads with MiXCR, giving one entry per CDR3 protein. The sample lists a few hundred thousand distinct CDR3 sequences, around an eighth occurring once. At least ten counts were recorded for this clonotype. Germline lookup yields CDR1 KGHDR and CDR2 SFDVKD. Trimming took off 0 bases at V and 7 bases at J, with 22 bases between the two ends. The CDR3 contains 18 residues. Uncontrolled infection, other autoimmune disease, pregnancy or lactation disqualified patients from enrolment. Cells are PBMCs isolated from about 10 ml of fresh blood.

Source material: blood. The rearrangement links TRBV24-1 to TRBJ2-3; D is perhaps TRBD2 (5 bases). This TCR was sampled from a young woman with Graves' hyperthyroidism. The chain's CDR3 is CATSDLEAGDGLSHTQYF. CDR3 nucleotide sequence: TGTGCCACCAGTGATTTGGAGGCCGGGGATGGTTTAAGTCATACGCAGTATTTT.